The TCR beta chain under discussion was sequenced for a study of CD8+CD57+ T cells in acquired aplastic anemia. About this clonotype: The antigen is undetermined.

Study-level results: Patients versus controls showed no significant CD8+ Simpson's diversity difference.

The CDR3 runs 15 residues. In germline, CDR1 is GTSNPN, CDR2 SVGIG (reference sequence). V was trimmed by 2 bases and J by 0 bases, leaving 11 bases between them. Selection for sequencing was limited to patients who had shown CD8+CD57+ cell expansion by flow cytometry. Acquired aplastic anemia of severe grade affected all patients. CDR3 and TCR beta VDJ profiling relied on a genomic DNA template. TCRdb reanalysed the reads using MiXCR and keeps one entry per CDR3 protein. There are roughly 500,000 distinct CDR3 sequences in the sample; over 25% occur only once, and 0.75% to 0.95% lies in the top ten. The source is a human donor with aplastic anemia. Input material: sorted CD4+, CD8+, or CD8+CD57+ T cells (not recorded which) from PBMCs. This sequence joins TRBV30 and TRBJ1-3, with D tentatively TRBD1 (5 bases). In DNA form, the CDR3 reads TGTGCCTGGAGTCTCGGACACCACTCTGGAAACACCATATATTTT. Translation: CAWSLGHHSGNTIYF.